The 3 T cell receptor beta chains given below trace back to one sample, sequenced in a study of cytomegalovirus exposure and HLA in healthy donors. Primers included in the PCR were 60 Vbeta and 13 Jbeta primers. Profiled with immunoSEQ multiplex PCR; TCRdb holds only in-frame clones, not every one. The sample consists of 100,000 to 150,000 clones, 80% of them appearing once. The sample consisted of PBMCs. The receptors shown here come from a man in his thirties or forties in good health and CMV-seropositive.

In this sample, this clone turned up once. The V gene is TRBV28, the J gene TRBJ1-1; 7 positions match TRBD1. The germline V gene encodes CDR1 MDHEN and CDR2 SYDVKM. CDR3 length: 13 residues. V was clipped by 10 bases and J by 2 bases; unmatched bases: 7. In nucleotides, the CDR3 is TGTGCCACGGAGGGACAGATTAACACTGAAGCTTTCTTT. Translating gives CATEGQINTEAFF.

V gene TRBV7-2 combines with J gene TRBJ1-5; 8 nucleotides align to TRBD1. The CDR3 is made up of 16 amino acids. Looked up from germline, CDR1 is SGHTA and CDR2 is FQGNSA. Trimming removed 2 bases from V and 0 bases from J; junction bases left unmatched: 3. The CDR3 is CASSLQGAYSNQPQHF. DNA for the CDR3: TGTGCCAGCAGCTTACAGGGGGCATATAGCAATCAGCCCCAGCATTTT.

The CDR3 protein is CASSLRGSGGFYNEQFF. CDR3 bases: TGTGCCAGCAGCTTGAGAGGGAGCGGGGGTTTCTACAATGAGCAGTTCTTC. The chain combines TRBV5-6 with TRBJ2-1; TRBD2 matches 8 bases. Germline-derived CDR1 and CDR2 are SGHDT and YYEEEE. Losses at the gene ends were 1 base for V and 3 bases for J; bases not matched to a gene: 9. The CDR3 runs to 17 residues.